One sample yielded the 19 T cell receptor beta chains listed below, sequenced in a study of T-cell reconstitution after alpha-beta-depleted transplantation in children. Unique molecular identifiers were used to barcode this TCRbeta library. Via MiXCR, TCRdb re-called the PCR reads, giving one row per CDR3 protein. The data hold over 70,000 distinct CDR3 sequences, with roughly 8.4% observed a single time. Sequences were derived from PBMCs from the stem cell graft donor, sampled from the stem cell graft. The receptors were gathered from a human donor who donated a stem cell graft to a child with congenital amegakaryocytic thrombocytopenia.

The table lists this clonotype with many counts. The chain carries TRBV29-1 and TRBJ1-3; D ambiguous. Germline V gene data show CDR1 as SQVTM and CDR2 as ANQGSEA. Trimming removed 6 bases at V and 4 bases at J, with 16 bases between. The CDR3 totals 14 residues. The CDR3 loop is CSVAATREGNTIYF. The DNA for the CDR3 is TGCAGCGTCGCCGCTACACGAGAAGGAAACACCATATATTTT.

This clonotype was seen ten or more times. The chain uses TRBV4-1 and TRBJ1-6; TRBD1 agrees at 7 bases. Trimming removed 6 bases from V and 6 bases from J; junction bases left unmatched: 8. The germline V gene has CDR1 MGHRA and CDR2 YSYEKL. The CDR3 has 15 amino acids. CDR3 protein: CASRSSGQSNSPLHF. The CDR3 DNA sequence: TGCGCCAGCAGATCTTCGGGACAGTCTAATTCACCCCTCCACTTT.

This clonotype showed up many times. The rearrangement joins TRBV5-1 to TRBJ2-3, with D possibly TRBD2 on 5 matching bases. V was pared by 4 bases and J by 4 bases, with 13 bases between. The germline V gene encodes CDR1 SGHRS and CDR2 YFSETQ. CDR3 length equals 14 residues. The CDR3 DNA reads as TGCGCCAGCAGCGACGGGGTCACGCCAGATACGCAGTATTTT. Amino acid sequence: CASSDGVTPDTQYF.

This clonotype was detected ten times or more. The chain joins TRBV10-3 to TRBJ1-6; perhaps TRBD1 as D (5 bases). Trimming pared 5 bases from V and 3 bases from J, leaving 11 bases between. This CDR3 spans 15 amino acids. Germline loops: CDR1 ENHRY, CDR2 SYGVKD. CDR3 in DNA: TGTGCCATCAGTCCCGGGACCGACTATAATTCACCCCTCCACTTT. The encoded protein is CAISPGTDYNSPLHF.

There are many counts of this clonotype. The genes are TRBV20-1 and TRBJ1-3; no clear D. Germline V CDR1 and CDR2: DFQATT, SNEGSKA (reference sequence). The CDR3 has 11 amino acids. Trimming shortened V by 6 bases and J by 3 bases, and 6 bases separated the two germline ends. CDR3 DNA: TGCAGTGCCACTGTTGGAAACACCATATATTTT. This translates into CSATVGNTIYF.

The V gene is TRBV3-1, the J gene TRBJ1-1; the D gene is possibly TRBD1 (5 bases). CDR3 length: 13 amino acids. Trimming took off 0 bases at V and 12 bases at J, with 14 bases between the two ends. Germline CDR1 is LGHDT and CDR2 is YNNKEL (reference sequence). The CDR3 nucleotides read TGTGCCAGCAGCCAAGATGAGGGGAGGGGCCCTTTCTTT. Encoded protein: CASSQDEGRGPFF.

In this sample, this clonotype turned up many times. The rearrangement links TRBV5-1 to TRBJ2-1, with 8 positions matching TRBD1. Germline-derived CDR1 and CDR2 are SGHRS and YFSETQ. V was clipped by 4 bases and J by 8 bases; unmatched bases: 14. This CDR3 spans 16 amino acids. The chain's CDR3 is CASSISGQGSKDEQFF. The CDR3 DNA is TGCGCCAGCAGCATCTCAGGACAGGGAAGTAAGGATGAGCAGTTCTTC. Variable domain in full (rest from reference TRBV5-1 and TRBJ2-1): KAGVTQTPRYLIKTRGQQVTLSCSPISGHRSVSWYQQTPGQGLQFLFEYFSETQRNKGNFPGRFSGRQFSNSRSEMNVSTLELGDSALYLCASSISGQGSKDEQFFGPGTRLTVL.

This clonotype was detected ten times or more. The J gene is TRBJ2-3, the V gene TRBV20-1, with 8 bases matching TRBD2. This CDR3 is built from 14 residues. V trimming: 5 bases; J trimming: 2 bases; junction bases outside the gene matches: 6. Germline values: CDR1 DFQATT, CDR2 SNEGSKA (reference sequence). CDR3 sequence: CSAWVAGFTDTQYF. CDR3 sequence (DNA): TGCAGTGCTTGGGTAGCGGGATTCACAGATACGCAGTATTTT.

This clonotype was recorded at least ten times. CDR3 amino acids: CASSDEAFF. CDR3 coding DNA: TGTGCCAGCAGTGATGAAGCTTTCTTT. The gene calls are TRBV27 and TRBJ1-1; D not certain. The CDR3 length is 9 residues. Germline CDR1 is MNHEY and CDR2 is SMNVEV (reference sequence). V was pared by 5 bases and J by 7 bases, with 2 bases between.

This clonotype showed up many times. The CDR3: CASSGGQGAEAFF. The DNA for the CDR3 is TGCGCCAGCAGCGGGGGACAGGGGGCTGAAGCTTTCTTT. The chain uses TRBV10-2 and TRBJ1-1; 11 bases align to TRBD1. Germline V lookup: CDR1 WSHSY, CDR2 SAAADI. The CDR3 contains 13 residues. V lost 6 bases to trimming and J lost 6 bases; unmatched junction nucleotides: 3.

This clonotype was observed at least ten times. This chain connects TRBV5-6 to TRBJ2-7, with D unresolved. Germline V gene lookup returns CDR1 SGHDT and CDR2 YYEEEE. Trimming stripped 0 bases from V and 3 bases from J, with 10 bases between. The CDR3 loop spans 14 amino acids. CDR3 DNA: TGTGCCAGCAGCTTGGACAGTCGAGGCTACGAGCAGTACTTC. Protein sequence: CASSLDSRGYEQYF.

This clonotype was found once. This sequence joins TRBV27 and TRBJ2-1, with no clear D. The germline gives CDR1 MNHEY, CDR2 SMNVEV (reference sequence). Trimming pared 11 bases from V and 12 bases from J, leaving 23 bases between. The CDR3 is 13 amino acids. The CDR3 bases are TGTGCCCTCAGTTTAGGAGTAGATCGGGCGCAGTTCTTC. Translating it yields CALSLGVDRAQFF.

There are many counts of this clonotype. The J gene is TRBJ1-6, the V gene TRBV5-6; 8 nucleotides match TRBD1. The junction had 6 bases not matched to a gene; V was cut back by 3 bases and J by 1 base. This CDR3 has 17 residues. CDR1 is SGHDT and CDR2 is YYEEEE in the germline V gene. CDR3 protein: CASSSGTGRSYNSPLHF. The CDR3 coding sequence is TGTGCCAGCAGCTCCGGGACAGGACGGTCCTATAATTCACCCCTCCACTTT.

This clonotype was counted at least ten times. The chain combines TRBV12-3 or TRBV12-4 with TRBJ2-7, with 10 nucleotides matching TRBD1. With 3 bases clipped from V and 2 bases from J, the junction kept 4 bases outside the gene matches. CDR3 size: 15 residues. The CDR3 reads CASSLVGQGAYEQYF. The DNA of the CDR3 is TGTGCCAGCAGTTTGGTAGGACAGGGGGCCTACGAGCAGTACTTC.

This clonotype has ten or more counts. The rearrangement links TRBV20-1 to TRBJ2-1; a weak D match, TRBD1 (5 bases). Trimming stripped 5 bases from V and 2 bases from J, with 10 bases between. The CDR3 extends over 13 amino acids. Looked up from germline, CDR1 is DFQATT and CDR2 is SNEGSKA (reference sequence). The CDR3 bases are TGCAGTGCTTCAGGGTGGCCCTACAATGAGCAGTTCTTC. As protein: CSASGWPYNEQFF.

This clonotype has a count of ten or more. The rearrangement links TRBV5-1 to TRBJ1-3; no definite D call. Trimming cost V 2 bases and J 2 bases, with 8 bases left between them. The CDR3 contains 14 residues. Germline CDR1 is SGHRS and CDR2 is YFSETQ. The CDR3: CASSFGPTGNTIYF. Here the CDR3 DNA reads TGCGCCAGCAGCTTTGGGCCGACTGGAAACACCATATATTTT.

This clonotype was seen at least ten times. The chain links TRBV5-1 to TRBJ1-2, with TRBD1 matching over 8 bases. This CDR3 spans 15 amino acids. V dropped 4 bases and J dropped 4; count of bases not matched to a gene: 9. CDR1 and CDR2 (germline): SGHRS, YFSETQ. Written as DNA, the CDR3 is TGCGCCAGCAGCATAGGACAGGGCAATTCCTATGGCTACACCTTC. Amino acids: CASSIGQGNSYGYTF.

This clonotype was seen ten or more times. The rearrangement joins TRBV20-1 to TRBJ2-1; 9 bases are shared with TRBD1. This CDR3 has 15 residues. CDR1 and CDR2 (germline): DFQATT, SNEGSKA (reference sequence). V was pared by 5 bases and J by 4 bases, with 9 bases of the junction left unmatched. Here the CDR3 reads CSAPQGTGTYNEQFF. CDR3 DNA sequence: TGCAGTGCTCCCCAAGGGACAGGGACGTACAATGAGCAGTTCTTC.

The table lists this clonotype with many counts. The chain couples TRBV4-2 to TRBJ2-2, with TRBD2 identical over 8 bases. The germline CDR1 and CDR2 sequences are LGHNA and YNFKEQ. V shed 1 base and J 3 bases; nucleotides not matched to a gene: 4. The CDR3 sequence is 16 residues long. CDR3 region: CASSQGETSDTGELFF. For the CDR3, the DNA is TGTGCCAGCAGCCAAGGAGAGACTAGCGACACCGGGGAGCTGTTTTTT.